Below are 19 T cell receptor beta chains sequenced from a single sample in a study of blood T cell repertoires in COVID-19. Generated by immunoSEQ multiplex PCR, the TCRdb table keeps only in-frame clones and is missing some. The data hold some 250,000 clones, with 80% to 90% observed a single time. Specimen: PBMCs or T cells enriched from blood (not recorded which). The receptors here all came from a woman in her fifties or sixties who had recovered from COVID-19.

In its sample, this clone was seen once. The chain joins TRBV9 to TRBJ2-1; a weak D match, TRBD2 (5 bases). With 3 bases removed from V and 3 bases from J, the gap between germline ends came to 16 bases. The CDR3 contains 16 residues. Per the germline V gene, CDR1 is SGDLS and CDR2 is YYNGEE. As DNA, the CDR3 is TGTGCCAGCAGCGGGACTGGACTTTTCCTCTACAATGAGCAGTTCTTC. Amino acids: CASSGTGLFLYNEQFF.

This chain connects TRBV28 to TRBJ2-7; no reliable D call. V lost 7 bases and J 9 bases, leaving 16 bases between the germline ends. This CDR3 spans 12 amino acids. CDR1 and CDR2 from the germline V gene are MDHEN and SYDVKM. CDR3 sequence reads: CASTTTTLGQYF. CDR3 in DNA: TGTGCCAGCACCACTACCACTCTGGGGCAGTACTTC.

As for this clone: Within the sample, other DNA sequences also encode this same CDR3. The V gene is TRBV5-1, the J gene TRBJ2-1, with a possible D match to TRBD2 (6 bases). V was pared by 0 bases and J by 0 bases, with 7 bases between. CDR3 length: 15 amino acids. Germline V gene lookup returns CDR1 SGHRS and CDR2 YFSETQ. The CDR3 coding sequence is TGCGCCAGCAGCTTGGTCGGGGGCTCCTACAATGAGCAGTTCTTC. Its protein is CASSLVGGSYNEQFF.

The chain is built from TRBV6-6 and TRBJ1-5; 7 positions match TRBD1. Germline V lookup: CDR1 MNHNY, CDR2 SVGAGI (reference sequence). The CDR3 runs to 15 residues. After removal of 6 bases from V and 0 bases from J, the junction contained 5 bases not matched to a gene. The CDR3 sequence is CASRRGTDSNQPQHF. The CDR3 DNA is TGTGCCAGCAGACGTGGGACAGATAGCAATCAGCCCCAGCATTTT.

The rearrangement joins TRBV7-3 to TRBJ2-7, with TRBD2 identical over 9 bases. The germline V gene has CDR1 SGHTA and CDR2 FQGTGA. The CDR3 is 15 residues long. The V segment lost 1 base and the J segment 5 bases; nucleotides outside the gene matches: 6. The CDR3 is CASSLNGREGDEQYF. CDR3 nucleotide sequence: TGTGCCAGCAGCTTAAATGGGCGGGAGGGTGACGAGCAGTACTTC.

The CDR3 DNA follows: TGTGCCAGCAGTGGGACAGTCAATCAGCCCCAGCATTTT. This translates into CASSGTVNQPQHF. The chain uses TRBV6-4 and TRBJ1-5, with D possibly matching TRBD1 (6 bases). Trimming took 4 bases from V and 3 from J, leaving 7 bases between them. Per the germline V gene, CDR1 is MRHNA and CDR2 is SNTAGT. This CDR3 comprises 13 residues.

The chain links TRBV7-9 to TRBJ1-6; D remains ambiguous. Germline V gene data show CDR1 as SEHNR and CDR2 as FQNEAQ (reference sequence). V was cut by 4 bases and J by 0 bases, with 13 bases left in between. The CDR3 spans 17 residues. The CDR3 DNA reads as TGTGCCAGCAGCTCAGTTTTGGGGAGCTCCTATAATTCACCCCTCCACTTT. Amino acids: CASSSVLGSSYNSPLHF.

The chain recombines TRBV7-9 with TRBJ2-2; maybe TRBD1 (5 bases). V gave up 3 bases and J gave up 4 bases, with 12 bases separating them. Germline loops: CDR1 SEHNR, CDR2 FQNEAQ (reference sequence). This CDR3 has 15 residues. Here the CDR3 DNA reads TGTGCCAGCAGCTTGGCACAGGACCTCACCGGGGAGCTGTTTTTT. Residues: CASSLAQDLTGELFF.

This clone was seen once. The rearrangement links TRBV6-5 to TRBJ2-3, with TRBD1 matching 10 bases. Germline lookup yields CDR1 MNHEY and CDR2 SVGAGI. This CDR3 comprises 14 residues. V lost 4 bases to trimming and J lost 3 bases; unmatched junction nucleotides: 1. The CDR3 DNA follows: TGTGCCAGCAGTTGGGACAGGGGTACAGATACGCAGTATTTT. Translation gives CASSWDRGTDTQYF.

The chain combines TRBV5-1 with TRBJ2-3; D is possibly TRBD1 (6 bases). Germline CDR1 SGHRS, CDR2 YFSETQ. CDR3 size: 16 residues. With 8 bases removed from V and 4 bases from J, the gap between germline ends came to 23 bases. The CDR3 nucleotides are TGCGCCAGAAAAGCGGCCCCTACAGGGTACTCAGATACGCAGTATTTT. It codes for CARKAAPTGYSDTQYF.

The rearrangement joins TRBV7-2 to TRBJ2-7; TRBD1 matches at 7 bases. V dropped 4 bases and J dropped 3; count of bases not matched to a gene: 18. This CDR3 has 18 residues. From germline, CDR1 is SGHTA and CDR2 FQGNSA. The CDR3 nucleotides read TGTGCCAGCAGCTCGATAATAAATTTCGACAGGGCGGACTACGAGCAGTACTTC. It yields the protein CASSSIINFDRADYEQYF.

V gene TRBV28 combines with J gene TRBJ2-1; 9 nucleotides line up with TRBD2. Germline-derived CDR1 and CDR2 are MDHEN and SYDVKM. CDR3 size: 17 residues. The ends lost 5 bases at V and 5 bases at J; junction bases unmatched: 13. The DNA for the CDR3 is TGTGCCAGCAGTCCCCGGGGTAGCGGGAGTAAGGACAATGAGCAGTTCTTC. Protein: CASSPRGSGSKDNEQFF. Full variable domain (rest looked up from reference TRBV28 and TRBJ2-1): DVKVTQSSRYLVKRTGEKVFLECVQDMDHENMFWYRQDPGLGLRLIYFSYDVKMKEKGDIPEGYSVSREKKERFSLILESASTNQTSMYLCASSPRGSGSKDNEQFFGPGTRLTVL.

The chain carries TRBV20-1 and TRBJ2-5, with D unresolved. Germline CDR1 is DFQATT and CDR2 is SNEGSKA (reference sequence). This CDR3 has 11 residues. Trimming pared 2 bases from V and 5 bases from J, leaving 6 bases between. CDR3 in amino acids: CSARPLETQYF. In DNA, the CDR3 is TGCAGTGCTAGACCCCTGGAGACCCAGTACTTC.

The CDR3 loop is CASSIDSGGKRFF. The CDR3 DNA reads as TGTGCCAGTAGTATAGATTCCGGGGGGAAGCGGTTCTTC. J is TRBJ2-1 and V is TRBV19; 7 bases map to TRBD2. Germline V lookup: CDR1 LNHDA, CDR2 SQIVND (reference sequence). Losses at the gene ends were 0 bases for V and 15 bases for J; bases not matched to a gene: 8. CDR3 size: 13 residues.

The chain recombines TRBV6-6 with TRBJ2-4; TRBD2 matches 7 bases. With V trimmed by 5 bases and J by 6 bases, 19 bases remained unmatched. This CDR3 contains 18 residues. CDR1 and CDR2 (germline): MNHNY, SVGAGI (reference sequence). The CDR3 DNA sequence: TGTGCCAGCAGTCTGACCCCTCAACAAGCGGGAAGGGGAAACATTCAGTACTTC. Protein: CASSLTPQQAGRGNIQYF.

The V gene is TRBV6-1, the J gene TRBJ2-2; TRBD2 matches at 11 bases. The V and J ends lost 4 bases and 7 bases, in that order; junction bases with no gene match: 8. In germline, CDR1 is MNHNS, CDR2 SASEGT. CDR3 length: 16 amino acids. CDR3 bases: TGTGCCAGCAGTGGTTTGACTAGCGGGATAGTCGGGGAGCTGTTTTTT. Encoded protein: CASSGLTSGIVGELFF.

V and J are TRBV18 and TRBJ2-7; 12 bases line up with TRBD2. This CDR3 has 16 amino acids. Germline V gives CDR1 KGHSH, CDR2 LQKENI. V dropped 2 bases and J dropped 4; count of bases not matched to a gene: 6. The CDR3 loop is CASSPAPSGRAYEQYF. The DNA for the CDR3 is TGTGCCAGCTCACCAGCGCCTAGCGGGAGGGCTTACGAGCAGTACTTC.

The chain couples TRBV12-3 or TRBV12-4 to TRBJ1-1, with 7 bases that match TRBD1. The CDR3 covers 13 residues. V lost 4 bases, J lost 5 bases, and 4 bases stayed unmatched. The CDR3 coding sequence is TGTGCCAGCAGTTCGACAGGGAAAACTGAAGCTTTCTTT. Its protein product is CASSSTGKTEAFF.

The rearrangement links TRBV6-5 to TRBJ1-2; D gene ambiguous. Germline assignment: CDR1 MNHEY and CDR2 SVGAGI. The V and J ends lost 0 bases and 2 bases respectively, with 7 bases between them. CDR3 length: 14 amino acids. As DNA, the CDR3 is TGTGCCAGCAGTTACTCGTCCGAGAACTATGGCTACACCTTC. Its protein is CASSYSSENYGYTF.